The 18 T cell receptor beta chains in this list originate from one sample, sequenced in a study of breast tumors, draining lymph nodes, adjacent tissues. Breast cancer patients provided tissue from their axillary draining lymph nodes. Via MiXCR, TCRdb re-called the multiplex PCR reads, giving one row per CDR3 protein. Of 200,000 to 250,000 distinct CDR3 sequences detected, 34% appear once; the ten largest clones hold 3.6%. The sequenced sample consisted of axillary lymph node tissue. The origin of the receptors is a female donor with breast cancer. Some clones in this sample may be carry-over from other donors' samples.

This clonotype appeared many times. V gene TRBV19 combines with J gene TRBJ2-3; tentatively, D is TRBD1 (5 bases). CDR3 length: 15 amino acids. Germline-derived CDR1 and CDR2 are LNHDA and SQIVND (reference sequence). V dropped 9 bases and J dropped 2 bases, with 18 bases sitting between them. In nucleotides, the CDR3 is TGTGCCAGCAAAACGTGGGGCCTTGCCACAGATACGCAGTATTTT. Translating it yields CASKTWGLATDTQYF.

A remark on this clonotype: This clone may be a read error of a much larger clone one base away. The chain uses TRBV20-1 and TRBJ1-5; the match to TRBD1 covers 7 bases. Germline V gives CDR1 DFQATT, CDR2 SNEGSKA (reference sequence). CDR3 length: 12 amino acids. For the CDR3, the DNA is TGCAATGCTACAGGGGGCAATCAGCCCCAGCATTTT. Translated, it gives CNATGGNQPQHF.

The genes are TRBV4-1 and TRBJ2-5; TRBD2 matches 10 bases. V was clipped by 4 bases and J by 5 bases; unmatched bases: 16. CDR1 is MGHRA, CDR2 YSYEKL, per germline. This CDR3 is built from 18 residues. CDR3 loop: CASSPTDLAGAQVETQYF. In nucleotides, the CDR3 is TGCGCCAGCAGCCCAACTGACCTAGCGGGAGCGCAGGTGGAGACCCAGTACTTC.

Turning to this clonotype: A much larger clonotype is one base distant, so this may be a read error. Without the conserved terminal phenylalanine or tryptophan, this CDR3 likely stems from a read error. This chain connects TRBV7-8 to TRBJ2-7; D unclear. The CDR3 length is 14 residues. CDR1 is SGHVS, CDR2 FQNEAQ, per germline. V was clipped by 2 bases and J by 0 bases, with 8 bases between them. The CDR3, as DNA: TGTGCCAGCAGCTTAACACAGCCCTCCTACGAGCAGTACCTC. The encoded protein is CASSLTQPSYEQYL.

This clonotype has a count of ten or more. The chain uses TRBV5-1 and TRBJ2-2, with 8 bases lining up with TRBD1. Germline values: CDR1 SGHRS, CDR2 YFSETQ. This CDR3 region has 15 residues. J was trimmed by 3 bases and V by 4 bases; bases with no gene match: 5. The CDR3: CASSPGQGDTGELFF. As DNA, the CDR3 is TGCGCCAGCAGCCCAGGACAGGGCGACACCGGGGAGCTGTTTTTT.

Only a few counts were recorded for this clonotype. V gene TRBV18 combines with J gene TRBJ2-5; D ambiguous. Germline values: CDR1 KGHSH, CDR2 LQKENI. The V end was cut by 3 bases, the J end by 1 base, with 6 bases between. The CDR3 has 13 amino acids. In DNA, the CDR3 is TGTGCCAGCTCACCGAGCTTCCAAGAGACCCAGTACTTC. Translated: CASSPSFQETQYF.

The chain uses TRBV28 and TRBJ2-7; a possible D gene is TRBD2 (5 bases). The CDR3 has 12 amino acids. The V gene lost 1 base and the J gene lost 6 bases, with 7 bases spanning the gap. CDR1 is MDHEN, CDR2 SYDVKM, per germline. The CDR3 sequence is CASSLYEGEQYF. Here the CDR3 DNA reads TGTGCCAGCAGTTTATACGAGGGCGAGCAGTACTTC.

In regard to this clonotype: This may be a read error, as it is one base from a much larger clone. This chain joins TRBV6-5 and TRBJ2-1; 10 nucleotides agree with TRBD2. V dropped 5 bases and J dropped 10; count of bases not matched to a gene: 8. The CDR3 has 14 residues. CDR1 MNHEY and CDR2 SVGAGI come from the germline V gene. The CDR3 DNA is TGTGCCAGCAGTCCCCAGCGGGAGGGCCGAGAGCAGTTCTTC. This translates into CASSPQREGREQFF.

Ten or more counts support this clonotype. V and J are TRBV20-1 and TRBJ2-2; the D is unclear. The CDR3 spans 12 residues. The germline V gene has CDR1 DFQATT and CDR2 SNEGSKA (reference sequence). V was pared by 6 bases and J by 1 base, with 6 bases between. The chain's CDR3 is CSAPGNTGELFF. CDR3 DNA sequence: TGCAGTGCCCCTGGGAACACCGGGGAGCTGTTTTTT.

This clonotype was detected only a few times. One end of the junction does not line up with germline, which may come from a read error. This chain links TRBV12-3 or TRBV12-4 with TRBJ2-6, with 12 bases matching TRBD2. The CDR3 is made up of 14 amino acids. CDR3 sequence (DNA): TGTGCCAGCAGCAGACTAGCGGGGGCCTACGTCCTGACTTTC. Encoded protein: CASSRLAGAYVLTF.

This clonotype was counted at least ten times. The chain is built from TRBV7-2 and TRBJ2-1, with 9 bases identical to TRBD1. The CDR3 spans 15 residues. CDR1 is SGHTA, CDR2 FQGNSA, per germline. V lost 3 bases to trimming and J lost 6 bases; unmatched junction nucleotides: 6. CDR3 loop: CASSLSRDRVNEQFF. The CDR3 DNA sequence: TGTGCCAGCAGCTTGTCGCGGGACAGGGTCAATGAGCAGTTCTTC.

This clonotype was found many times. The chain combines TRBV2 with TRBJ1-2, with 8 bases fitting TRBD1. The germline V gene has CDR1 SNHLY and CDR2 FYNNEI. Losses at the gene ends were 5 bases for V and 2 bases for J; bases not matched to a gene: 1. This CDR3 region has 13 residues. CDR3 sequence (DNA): TGTGCCAGCAGTCGGACAGGGAACTATGGCTACACCTTC. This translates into CASSRTGNYGYTF.

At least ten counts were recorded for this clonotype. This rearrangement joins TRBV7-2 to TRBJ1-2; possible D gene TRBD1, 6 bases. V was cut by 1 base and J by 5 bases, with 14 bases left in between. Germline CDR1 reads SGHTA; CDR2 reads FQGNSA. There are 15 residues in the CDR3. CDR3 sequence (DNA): TGTGCCAGCAGCTTAGGGGGGGGGCAAGGGTATGGCTACACCTTC. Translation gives CASSLGGGQGYGYTF.

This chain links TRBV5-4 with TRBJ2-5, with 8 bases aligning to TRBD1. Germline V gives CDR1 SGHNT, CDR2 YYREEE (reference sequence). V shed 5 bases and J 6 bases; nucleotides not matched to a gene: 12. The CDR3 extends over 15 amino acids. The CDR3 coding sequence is TGTGCCAGCAGGACAACCAGGACAGGGTCAAAGACCCAGTACTTC. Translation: CASRTTRTGSKTQYF.

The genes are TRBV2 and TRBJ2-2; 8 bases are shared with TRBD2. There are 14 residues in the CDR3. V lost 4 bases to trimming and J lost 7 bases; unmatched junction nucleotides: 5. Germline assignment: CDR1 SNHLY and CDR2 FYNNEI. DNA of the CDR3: TGTGCCAGCAGTGCATCCGGGACTAGCGGGGAGCTGTTTTTT. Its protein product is CASSASGTSGELFF.

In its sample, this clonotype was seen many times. CDR3 protein: CASSLIGQSGNYGYTF. The CDR3 DNA follows: TGTGCCAGCAGCTTAATAGGCCAGTCAGGGAACTATGGCTACACCTTC. The gene calls are TRBV7-8 and TRBJ1-2, with D tentatively TRBD1 (5 bases). The CDR3 length is 16 residues. Germline-derived CDR1 and CDR2 are SGHVS and FQNEAQ. V shed 2 bases and J shed 2 bases, with 15 bases lying between them. The full variable domain, completed using reference TRBV7-8 and TRBJ1-2, is GAGVSQSPRYKVAKRGQDVALRCDPISGHVSLFWYQQALGQGPEFLTYFQNEAQLDKSGLPSDRFFAERPEGSVSTLKIQRTQQEDSAVYLCASSLIGQSGNYGYTFGSGTRLTVV.

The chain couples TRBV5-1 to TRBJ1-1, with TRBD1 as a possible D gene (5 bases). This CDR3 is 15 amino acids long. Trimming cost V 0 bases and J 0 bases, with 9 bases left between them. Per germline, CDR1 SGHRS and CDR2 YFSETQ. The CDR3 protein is CASSLGGYMNTEAFF. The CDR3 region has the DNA TGCGCCAGCAGCTTGGGGGGGTACATGAACACTGAAGCTTTCTTT.

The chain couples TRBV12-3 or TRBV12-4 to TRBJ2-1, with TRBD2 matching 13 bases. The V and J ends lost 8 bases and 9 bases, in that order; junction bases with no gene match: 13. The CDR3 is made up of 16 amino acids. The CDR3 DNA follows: TGTGCCAGCGTCGAAGGCACTAGCGGGAGGGAGGGTGAGCAGTTCTTC. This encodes CASVEGTSGREGEQFF.